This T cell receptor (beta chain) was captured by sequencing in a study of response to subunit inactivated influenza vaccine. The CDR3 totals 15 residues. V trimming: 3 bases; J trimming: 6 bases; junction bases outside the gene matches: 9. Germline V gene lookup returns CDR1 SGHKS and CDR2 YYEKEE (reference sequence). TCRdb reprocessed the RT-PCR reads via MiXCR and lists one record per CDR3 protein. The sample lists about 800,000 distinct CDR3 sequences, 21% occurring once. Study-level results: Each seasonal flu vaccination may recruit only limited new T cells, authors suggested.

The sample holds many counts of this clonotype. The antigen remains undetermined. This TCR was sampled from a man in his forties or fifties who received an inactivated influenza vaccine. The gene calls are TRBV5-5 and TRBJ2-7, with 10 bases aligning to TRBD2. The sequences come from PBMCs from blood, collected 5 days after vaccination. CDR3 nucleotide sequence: TGTGCCAGCAGCTCTACTAGCGGGGAGGCATCCGAGCAGTACTTC. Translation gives CASSSTSGEASEQYF.